Below, 5 T cell receptor beta chains from the same sample are listed, as sequenced in a study of CD8 T cells in Susac syndrome. RNA was extracted with the RNeasy kit, and a quantity of about 0.5 to 1 ug was reverse transcribed using random hexamers. MiXCR was run by TCRdb on the immunoSEQ multiplex PCR reads, yielding one entry per CDR3 protein. The data contain around 120,000 distinct CDR3 sequences, 85% to 95% of them seen just once; the ten biggest clones take up roughly 0.094%. Input material: CD4+ T cells from PBMCs. The receptors come from a human donor with multiple sclerosis.

This clonotype appeared once. V is TRBV30 and J is TRBJ1-6, with a tentative D call TRBD1 (5 bases). Trimming left V 2 bases short and J 8 bases short, with 19 bases between. The CDR3 is made up of 16 amino acids. In germline, CDR1 is GTSNPN, CDR2 SVGIG (reference sequence). The CDR3, as DNA: TGTGCCTGGAGTTTTGGTCCGGGCAGGGCGGATTCACCCCTCCACTTT. Its protein is CAWSFGPGRADSPLHF.

V is TRBV29-1 and J is TRBJ2-5, with TRBD2 as a possible D gene (5 bases). The CDR3 runs 20 residues. Germline V CDR1 and CDR2: SQVTM, ANQGSEA. The ends were cut back, 4 bases at V and 1 base at J, with 31 bases in the middle. The CDR3 region has the DNA TGCAGCGTTGGTCCGGAGCGGTGGGGAGCACCTGCACATTTCCAAGAGACCCAGTACTTC. It specifies CSVGPERWGAPAHFQETQYF.

V gene TRBV11-2 combines with J gene TRBJ2-3; D might be TRBD2 (5 bases). Trimming left V 5 bases short and J 1 base short, with 13 bases between. The CDR3 consists of 15 residues. Germline lookup yields CDR1 SGHAT and CDR2 FQNNGV. CDR3 sequence reads: CASSPPGSRTDTQYF. The CDR3 bases are TGTGCCAGCAGCCCACCGGGATCACGCACAGATACGCAGTATTTT.

Only one count was recorded for this clonotype. The V gene is TRBV14, the J gene TRBJ2-1; TRBD2 agrees at 11 bases. This CDR3 has 18 residues. V dropped 0 bases and J dropped 8; count of bases not matched to a gene: 12. Germline V gene sequence: CDR1 SGHDN, CDR2 FVKESK. The CDR3 coding sequence is TGTGCCAGCAGCCAAGATCGTTCGGGGCTAGCGGGGGGAGATGAGCAGTTCTTC. The encoded protein is CASSQDRSGLAGGDEQFF.

The rearrangement links TRBV4-1 to TRBJ1-2, with D possibly TRBD1 on 6 matching bases. CDR3 length: 18 residues. Per germline, CDR1 MGHRA and CDR2 YSYEKL. Trimming cost V 0 bases and J 8 bases, with 25 bases left between them. CDR3 in amino acids: CASSQDLRGEQGSYGYTF. The CDR3 DNA reads as TGCGCCAGCAGCCAAGATCTTCGCGGAGAACAGGGTTCGTACGGCTACACCTTC.